This is a list of T cell receptor beta chains from one sample in a study of early T cells in non-severe SARS-CoV-2 infection. TCRdb fed the 5' RACE reads into MiXCR, producing one record per CDR3 protein. The sample consists of approximately 83,000 distinct CDR3 sequences, around 15% of them appearing once. Sequencing was performed on whole blood. All receptors come from an adult who was a healthcare worker with PCR-confirmed SARS-CoV-2 infection or an uninfected control (not recorded which). The CDR3 runs from the conserved cysteine through the conserved F or W. Fields, in order: CDR3 DNA, CDR3 protein, V gene, J gene, D gene, clone size. The D gene is left open where the match is weak. Clone size is given for some rows only: seen once, a few or many times, or a class if the clone is expanded.

CDR3 DNA: TGTGCCAGCAGTTACCCCTTCTTGGAGTCTCACACAGATACGCAGTATTTT
CDR3 protein: CASSYPFLESHTDTQYF
V gene: TRBV6-2/TRBV6-3
J gene: TRBJ2-3
D gene: -
clone size: few

CDR3 DNA: TGTGCCAGCTCCCCTCGGGGGGGGTCCCTCATCCCCCAGTACTTC
CDR3 protein: CASSPRGGSLIPQYF
V gene: TRBV6-5
J gene: TRBJ2-7
D gene: TRBD2
clone size: few

CDR3 DNA: TGTGCCAGCAGTGCTATTAGCGGGGCTCAAGAGACCCAGTACTTC
CDR3 protein: CASSAISGAQETQYF
V gene: TRBV6-1
J gene: TRBJ2-5
D gene: TRBD2
clone size: medium-sized

CDR3 DNA: TGTGCCACCAATAAAGGGTCCTACAATGAGCAGTTCTTC
CDR3 protein: CATNKGSYNEQFF
V gene: TRBV6-5
J gene: TRBJ2-1
D gene: -
clone size: few

CDR3 DNA: TGTGCCAGCAGTTACTCCCAGGGGAGGACTGAAGCTTTCTTT
CDR3 protein: CASSYSQGRTEAFF
V gene: TRBV6-5
J gene: TRBJ1-1
D gene: -
clone size: -

CDR3 DNA: TGTGCCACCCGTGACAGGGACAACTCCTACAATGAGCAGTTCTTC
CDR3 protein: CATRDRDNSYNEQFF
V gene: TRBV10-3
J gene: TRBJ2-1
D gene: TRBD1
clone size: few

CDR3 DNA: TGTGCCAGCAGCCAAGATGACCTCTCTGGGGCCAACGTCCTGACTTTC
CDR3 protein: CASSQDDLSGANVLTF
V gene: TRBV4-2
J gene: TRBJ2-6
D gene: -
clone size: many

CDR3 DNA: TGTGCCAGCAGCCGGGGGCCCACCACCACAGATACGCAGTATTTT
CDR3 protein: CASSRGPTTTDTQYF
V gene: TRBV3-1
J gene: TRBJ2-3
D gene: -
clone size: -

CDR3 DNA: TGCAGTGCTGCGGACAGGTCCTACGAGCAGTACTTC
CDR3 protein: CSAADRSYEQYF
V gene: TRBV20-1
J gene: TRBJ2-7
D gene: TRBD1
clone size: -

CDR3 DNA: TGTGCCAGCAGTCCCCCGTTGGGGACTGAAGCTTTCTTT
CDR3 protein: CASSPPLGTEAFF
V gene: TRBV28
J gene: TRBJ1-1
D gene: -
clone size: -

CDR3 DNA: TGTGCCAGCAGCTTGATTACCTGGACAGGGCCGGGGTATGGCTACACCTTC
CDR3 protein: CASSLITWTGPGYGYTF
V gene: TRBV7-7
J gene: TRBJ1-2
D gene: TRBD1
clone size: many

CDR3 DNA: TGTGCCAGCAGCTTAGGTGGACAGCTAAAGAACTACAATGAGCAGTTCTTC
CDR3 protein: CASSLGGQLKNYNEQFF
V gene: TRBV11-1
J gene: TRBJ2-1
D gene: -
clone size: -

CDR3 DNA: TGCGCCAGCAGCTACCCGACCCGGAGTAGCGGGGGGACCGGGGAGCTGTTTTTT
CDR3 protein: CASSYPTRSSGGTGELFF
V gene: TRBV5-1
J gene: TRBJ2-2
D gene: TRBD2
clone size: -

CDR3 DNA: TGTGCCAGCACTAGTACTTGGGGAGGGGAAGAAGCTTTCTTT
CDR3 protein: CASTSTWGGEEAFF
V gene: TRBV7-6
J gene: TRBJ1-1
D gene: -
clone size: -

CDR3 DNA: TGCAGCGTTGTCGGGGGGAACTATGGCTACACCTTC
CDR3 protein: CSVVGGNYGYTF
V gene: TRBV29-1
J gene: TRBJ1-2
D gene: -
clone size: many

CDR3 DNA: TGCAGCGTTGCCTGGGGGGACAGACAAGAGACCCAGTACTTC
CDR3 protein: CSVAWGDRQETQYF
V gene: TRBV29-1
J gene: TRBJ2-5
D gene: -
clone size: -

CDR3 DNA: TGTGCCAGCAGCTTAGTAGCTTGGACACTCACCGGGGAGCTGTTTTTT
CDR3 protein: CASSLVAWTLTGELFF
V gene: TRBV7-2
J gene: TRBJ2-2
D gene: -
clone size: -

CDR3 DNA: TGTGCCAGCGCGCCAGGGTCCGACACTGAAGCTTTCTTT
CDR3 protein: CASAPGSDTEAFF
V gene: TRBV12-3/TRBV12-4
J gene: TRBJ1-1
D gene: -
clone size: many

CDR3 DNA: TGTGCCAGCAGCCCGAATACGGGACTCCGCTCTGGAAACACCATATATTTT
CDR3 protein: CASSPNTGLRSGNTIYF
V gene: TRBV7-2
J gene: TRBJ1-3
D gene: -
clone size: few

CDR3 DNA: TGTGCCAGCAGCCATCCCCCCGGGTCGAATTTAGGTGAAAAACTGTTTTTT
CDR3 protein: CASSHPPGSNLGEKLFF
V gene: TRBV4-2
J gene: TRBJ1-4
D gene: -
clone size: -

CDR3 DNA: TGTGCCACCAGCAGAGTGCCGGGGGGCTACGAGCAGTACTTC
CDR3 protein: CATSRVPGGYEQYF
V gene: TRBV15
J gene: TRBJ2-7
D gene: TRBD2
clone size: -

CDR3 DNA: TGCAGCGTTGAGGTGCCAGGGATCATCCACGAGCAGTACTTC
CDR3 protein: CSVEVPGIIHEQYF
V gene: TRBV29-1
J gene: TRBJ2-7
D gene: -
clone size: many

CDR3 DNA: TGTGCCAGCAGGGAAAACAGGGAGGTCAACACCTTC
CDR3 protein: CASRENREVNTF
V gene: TRBV2
J gene: TRBJ1-2
D gene: -
clone size: -

CDR3 DNA: TGTGCCAGCAGTTCCAGATCTAATGAAAAACTGTTTTTT
CDR3 protein: CASSSRSNEKLFF
V gene: TRBV12-3/TRBV12-4
J gene: TRBJ1-4
D gene: -
clone size: many

CDR3 DNA: TGTGCCAGTACCCAACCATCCGGGACAGGGGGCTACGAGCAGTACTTC
CDR3 protein: CASTQPSGTGGYEQYF
V gene: TRBV19
J gene: TRBJ2-7
D gene: TRBD1
clone size: few

CDR3 DNA: TGTGCCAGCAGTCTACAGGCGACAGGTCAGCCCCAGCATTTT
CDR3 protein: CASSLQATGQPQHF
V gene: TRBV7-9
J gene: TRBJ1-5
D gene: -
clone size: -

CDR3 DNA: TGTGCCAGCAGTACGGGGGGAGCTAACTATGGCTACACCTTC
CDR3 protein: CASSTGGANYGYTF
V gene: TRBV12-3/TRBV12-4
J gene: TRBJ1-2
D gene: -
clone size: -

CDR3 DNA: TGTGCCAGCAGCTCTTATATAGGCCTGGGCGGCTACGAGCAGTACTTC
CDR3 protein: CASSSYIGLGGYEQYF
V gene: TRBV5-5
J gene: TRBJ2-7
D gene: -
clone size: -

CDR3 DNA: TGCAGTGCTAGAGTGGGGACCGGCGGGGAGCTGTTTTTT
CDR3 protein: CSARVGTGGELFF
V gene: TRBV20-1
J gene: TRBJ2-2
D gene: -
clone size: -

CDR3 DNA: TGTGCCAGCAGCTTCGGGGATACCTACAATGAGCAGTTCTTC
CDR3 protein: CASSFGDTYNEQFF
V gene: TRBV11-3
J gene: TRBJ2-1
D gene: -
clone size: few

CDR3 DNA: TGCAGTGCTCCCCTCCCCCTAGCAGATACGCAGTATTTT
CDR3 protein: CSAPLPLADTQYF
V gene: TRBV20-1
J gene: TRBJ2-3
D gene: -
clone size: -

CDR3 DNA: TGTGCCAGTAGTACGACAGGGGACGGGGAGACCCAGTACTTC
CDR3 protein: CASSTTGDGETQYF
V gene: TRBV19
J gene: TRBJ2-5
D gene: TRBD1
clone size: many

CDR3 DNA: TGCAGTGCTAGAGGTCCGGAGGCAGGGGCCCAGTACTTC
CDR3 protein: CSARGPEAGAQYF
V gene: TRBV20-1
J gene: TRBJ2-5
D gene: -
clone size: few

CDR3 DNA: TGTGCCAGCAGTTTAAGGACCGGGTCCCGTGATACGCAGTATTTT
CDR3 protein: CASSLRTGSRDTQYF
V gene: TRBV12-3/TRBV12-4
J gene: TRBJ2-3
D gene: -
clone size: -

CDR3 DNA: TGCAGCGTTGCCGGAAGCTCCTACAATGAGCAGTTCTTC
CDR3 protein: CSVAGSSYNEQFF
V gene: TRBV29-1
J gene: TRBJ2-1
D gene: -
clone size: few

CDR3 DNA: TGTGCCAGCAGCCAGGTACCGGGACACAACACTGAAGCTTTCTTT
CDR3 protein: CASSQVPGHNTEAFF
V gene: TRBV5-5
J gene: TRBJ1-1
D gene: -
clone size: few

CDR3 DNA: TGTGCCAGCAGTTACATCCAGGGGGCGACTGAAGCTTTCTTT
CDR3 protein: CASSYIQGATEAFF
V gene: TRBV6-2/TRBV6-3
J gene: TRBJ1-1
D gene: TRBD1
clone size: few

CDR3 DNA: TGTGCCACTGCGGGACAGAGCACAGATACGCAGTATTTT
CDR3 protein: CATAGQSTDTQYF
V gene: TRBV10-3
J gene: TRBJ2-3
D gene: -
clone size: -

CDR3 DNA: TGTGCCAGCAGTCCCACGACAGGGGCAGGAGAGGGCTACACCTTC
CDR3 protein: CASSPTTGAGEGYTF
V gene: TRBV6-1
J gene: TRBJ1-2
D gene: TRBD1
clone size: few

CDR3 DNA: TGTGCCAGCAGTGGCTACTCCTACGAGCAGTACTTC
CDR3 protein: CASSGYSYEQYF
V gene: TRBV3-1
J gene: TRBJ2-7
D gene: -
clone size: -

CDR3 DNA: TGTGCCAGCAGTTACGGGTCGAATCAGCCCCAGCATTTT
CDR3 protein: CASSYGSNQPQHF
V gene: TRBV6-5
J gene: TRBJ1-5
D gene: -
clone size: -